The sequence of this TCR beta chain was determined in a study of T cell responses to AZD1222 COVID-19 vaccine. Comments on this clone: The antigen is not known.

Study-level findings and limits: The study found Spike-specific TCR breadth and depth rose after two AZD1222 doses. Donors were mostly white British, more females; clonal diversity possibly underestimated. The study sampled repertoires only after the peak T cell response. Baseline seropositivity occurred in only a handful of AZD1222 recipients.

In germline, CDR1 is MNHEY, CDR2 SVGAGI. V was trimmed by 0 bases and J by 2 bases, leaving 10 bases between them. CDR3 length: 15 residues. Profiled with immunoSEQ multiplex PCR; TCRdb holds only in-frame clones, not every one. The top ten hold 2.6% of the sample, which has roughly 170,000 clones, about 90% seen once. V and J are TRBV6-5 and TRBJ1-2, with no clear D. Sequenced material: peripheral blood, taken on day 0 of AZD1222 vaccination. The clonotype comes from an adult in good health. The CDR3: CASSYSEGGNYGYTF. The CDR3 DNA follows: TGTGCCAGCAGTTACTCGGAGGGTGGCAACTATGGCTACACCTTC.